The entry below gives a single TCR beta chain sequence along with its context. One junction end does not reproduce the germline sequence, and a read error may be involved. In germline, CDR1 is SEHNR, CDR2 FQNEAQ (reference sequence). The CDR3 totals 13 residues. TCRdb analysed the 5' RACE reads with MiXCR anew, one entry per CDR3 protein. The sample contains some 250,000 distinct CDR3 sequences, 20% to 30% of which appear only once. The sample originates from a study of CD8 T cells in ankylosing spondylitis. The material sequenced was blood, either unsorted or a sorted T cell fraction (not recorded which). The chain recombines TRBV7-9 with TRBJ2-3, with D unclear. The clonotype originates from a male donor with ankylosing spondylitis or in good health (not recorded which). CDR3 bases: TGTGCCAGCAGCCAGAAAATGTACGATATGCAGTATTTT. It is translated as CASSQKMYDMQYF. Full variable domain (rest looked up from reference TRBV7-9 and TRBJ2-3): DTGVSQNPRHKITKRGQNVTFRCDPISEHNRLYWYRQTLGQGPEFLTYFQNEAQLEKSRLLSDRFSAERPKGSFSTLEIQRTEQGDSAMYLCASSQKMYDMQYFGPGTRLTVL.